The rows below give T cell receptor beta chains drawn from one sample of a study of PD-L1 blockade in urothelial cancer. Clones were sequenced by immunoSEQ multiplex PCR, and TCRdb holds only the in-frame ones, with some missing. The sample has about 79,000 clones, approximately 86% seen once. Material: PBMCs, obtained around atezolizumab (anti-PD-L1) treatment. Every receptor here comes from a man aged 55 to 70 with urothelial cancer. CDR3s include the opening cysteine and the closing phenylalanine or tryptophan. The D gene is left open where the match is weak. Clone sizes are given selectively: once, few, many, or a class where the clone is expanded.

abundance: -; d_gene: -; v_gene: TRBV29-1; j_gene: TRBJ2-3; CDR3aa: CSVRPAGANTDTQYF; CDR3nt: TGCAGCGTGAGACCCGCGGGGGCCAACACAGATACGCAGTATTTT
abundance: -; d_gene: TRBD1; v_gene: TRBV19; j_gene: TRBJ2-7; CDR3aa: CASSGSGTGSYEQYF; CDR3nt: TGTGCCAGTAGTGGATCCGGGACAGGGTCCTACGAGCAGTACTTC
abundance: -; d_gene: TRBD1; v_gene: TRBV5-8; j_gene: TRBJ1-5; CDR3aa: CASSLTGAHQPQHF; CDR3nt: TGTGCCAGCAGCTTGACAGGGGCTCATCAGCCCCAGCATTTT
abundance: -; d_gene: -; v_gene: TRBV29-1; j_gene: TRBJ1-5; CDR3aa: CSVGSINQPQHF; CDR3nt: TGCAGCGTTGGTAGTATTAATCAGCCCCAGCATTTT
abundance: -; d_gene: -; v_gene: TRBV28; j_gene: TRBJ1-4; CDR3aa: CASSKPRGGGNEKLFF; CDR3nt: TGTGCCAGCAGCAAGCCCCGAGGGGGGGGGAATGAAAAACTGTTTTTT
abundance: -; d_gene: -; v_gene: TRBV29-1; j_gene: TRBJ2-3; CDR3aa: CSAQTGNLLDTQYF; CDR3nt: TGCAGCGCTCAAACAGGGAATCTGTTAGATACGCAGTATTTT
abundance: -; d_gene: TRBD1; v_gene: TRBV5-4; j_gene: TRBJ2-5; CDR3aa: CASSLRAGGSETQYF; CDR3nt: TGTGCCAGCAGCCTAAGGGCAGGGGGCTCTGAGACCCAGTACTTC
abundance: -; d_gene: -; v_gene: TRBV18; j_gene: TRBJ1-4; CDR3aa: CASSPGQREKLFF; CDR3nt: TGTGCCAGCTCACCAGGGCAAAGGGAAAAACTGTTTTTT
abundance: once; d_gene: -; v_gene: TRBV28; j_gene: TRBJ2-2; CDR3aa: CASTDPGQVATGELFF; CDR3nt: TGTGCCAGCACCGATCCTGGCCAGGTCGCCACCGGGGAGCTGTTTTTT
abundance: -; d_gene: -; v_gene: TRBV28; j_gene: TRBJ2-3; CDR3aa: CASSIRPVDTQYF; CDR3nt: TGTGCCAGCAGTATCCGTCCAGTAGATACGCAGTATTTT
abundance: -; d_gene: -; v_gene: TRBV18; j_gene: TRBJ1-2; CDR3aa: CASSPSGDYNYGYTF; CDR3nt: TGTGCCAGCTCACCGTCCGGGGATTATAACTATGGCTACACCTTC
abundance: few; d_gene: -; v_gene: TRBV6-6; j_gene: TRBJ2-1; CDR3aa: CASSYYLLSTEQFF; CDR3nt: TGTGCCAGCAGTTATTATCTCTTGAGTACTGAGCAGTTCTTC
abundance: -; d_gene: TRBD1; v_gene: TRBV7-9; j_gene: TRBJ1-3; CDR3aa: CASKDDRAHGNTIYF; CDR3nt: TGTGCCAGCAAGGATGACAGGGCTCATGGAAACACCATATATTTT
abundance: -; d_gene: -; v_gene: TRBV5-6; j_gene: TRBJ1-2; CDR3aa: CASSLGQDNGYTF; CDR3nt: TGTGCCAGCAGCTTGGGTCAGGATAATGGCTACACCTTC
abundance: few; d_gene: TRBD1; v_gene: TRBV7-9; j_gene: TRBJ1-5; CDR3aa: CASSSGTGSNQPQHF; CDR3nt: TGTGCCAGCAGCTCCGGGACAGGGAGCAATCAGCCCCAGCATTTT
abundance: -; d_gene: TRBD2; v_gene: TRBV7-2; j_gene: TRBJ2-5; CDR3aa: CASSLPAGGRETQYF; CDR3nt: TGTGCCAGCAGCTTACCAGCGGGGGGGCGGGAGACCCAGTACTTC
abundance: -; d_gene: -; v_gene: TRBV4-1; j_gene: TRBJ1-2; CDR3aa: CASSQDRTPNYGYTF; CDR3nt: TGCGCCAGCAGCCAAGATAGGACACCAAACTATGGCTACACCTTC
abundance: once; d_gene: TRBD2; v_gene: TRBV28; j_gene: TRBJ2-7; CDR3aa: CASRGTSGPSYEQYF; CDR3nt: TGTGCCAGCAGGGGGACTAGCGGGCCTTCCTACGAGCAGTACTTC
abundance: -; d_gene: -; v_gene: TRBV4-3; j_gene: TRBJ1-1; CDR3aa: CASSQEGRTEAFF; CDR3nt: TGCGCCAGCAGCCAAGAAGGCAGGACTGAAGCTTTCTTT
abundance: once; d_gene: TRBD1; v_gene: TRBV5-1; j_gene: TRBJ1-1; CDR3aa: CASSDRDRGLNTEAFF; CDR3nt: TGCGCCAGCAGCGACCGGGACAGGGGCCTGAACACTGAAGCTTTCTTT
abundance: -; d_gene: TRBD1; v_gene: TRBV30; j_gene: TRBJ2-7; CDR3aa: CAWSSQGVYEQYF; CDR3nt: TGTGCCTGGAGTTCCCAGGGGGTGTACGAGCAGTACTTC
abundance: -; d_gene: TRBD2; v_gene: TRBV30; j_gene: TRBJ2-3; CDR3aa: CAWGRRGGTDTQYF; CDR3nt: TGTGCCTGGGGACGGCGGGGGGGCACAGATACGCAGTATTTT
abundance: -; d_gene: -; v_gene: TRBV14; j_gene: TRBJ2-3; CDR3aa: CASSVDTWGSGQYF; CDR3nt: TGTGCCAGCAGCGTAGACACATGGGGCTCGGGGCAGTATTTT
abundance: -; d_gene: TRBD1; v_gene: TRBV6-5; j_gene: TRBJ1-2; CDR3aa: CASRPDRVVGYTF; CDR3nt: TGTGCCAGCAGACCAGACAGGGTGGTAGGCTACACCTTC
abundance: -; d_gene: -; v_gene: TRBV6-1; j_gene: TRBJ2-7; CDR3aa: CASSSGSFREQYF; CDR3nt: TGTGCCAGCAGTTCAGGGTCTTTTAGGGAGCAGTACTTC
abundance: -; d_gene: -; v_gene: TRBV19; j_gene: TRBJ2-7; CDR3aa: CASKRQGPSYEQYF; CDR3nt: TGTGCCAGTAAAAGGCAGGGTCCCTCCTACGAGCAGTACTTC
abundance: -; d_gene: TRBD1; v_gene: TRBV6-6; j_gene: TRBJ1-5; CDR3aa: CASSPGQGAIQPQHF; CDR3nt: TGTGCCAGCAGCCCCGGACAGGGGGCTATTCAGCCCCAGCATTTT
abundance: -; d_gene: -; v_gene: TRBV21-1; j_gene: TRBJ2-3; CDR3aa: CASSKGREGQAGTDTQYF; CDR3nt: TGTGCCAGCAGCAAAGGTCGAGAGGGACAGGCGGGCACAGATACGCAGTATTTT
abundance: -; d_gene: TRBD2; v_gene: TRBV4-2; j_gene: TRBJ2-2; CDR3aa: CASSQDRGTTNTGELFF; CDR3nt: TGTGCCAGCAGCCAAGATCGGGGGACTACGAACACCGGGGAGCTGTTTTTT
abundance: -; d_gene: -; v_gene: TRBV30; j_gene: TRBJ2-5; CDR3aa: CAWSGRGETQYF; CDR3nt: TGTGCCTGGAGTGGCAGGGGAGAGACCCAGTACTTC
abundance: -; d_gene: TRBD1; v_gene: TRBV6-5; j_gene: TRBJ2-1; CDR3aa: CASRPGQGYNEQFF; CDR3nt: TGTGCCAGCAGACCGGGACAGGGCTACAATGAGCAGTTCTTC
abundance: -; d_gene: -; v_gene: TRBV28; j_gene: TRBJ2-3; CDR3aa: CASSSGFTDTQYF; CDR3nt: TGTGCCAGCAGTAGCGGGTTCACAGATACGCAGTATTTT
abundance: few; d_gene: -; v_gene: TRBV10-3; j_gene: TRBJ2-2; CDR3aa: CAISDLRGRNTGELFF; CDR3nt: TGTGCCATCAGTGATCTGAGGGGGAGGAACACCGGGGAGCTGTTTTTT
abundance: -; d_gene: TRBD1; v_gene: TRBV19; j_gene: TRBJ2-2; CDR3aa: CASSIDQGAGELFF; CDR3nt: TGTGCCAGTAGTATAGATCAGGGGGCCGGGGAGCTGTTTTTT
abundance: -; d_gene: TRBD1; v_gene: TRBV5-1; j_gene: TRBJ1-1; CDR3aa: CASSFRTGDNTEAFF; CDR3nt: TGCGCCAGCAGCTTCCGGACAGGGGATAACACTGAAGCTTTCTTT
abundance: once; d_gene: TRBD1; v_gene: TRBV18; j_gene: TRBJ2-7; CDR3aa: CASSPTGGSDEQYF; CDR3nt: TGTGCCAGCTCACCAACAGGGGGCAGCGACGAGCAGTACTTC
abundance: few; d_gene: TRBD2; v_gene: TRBV19; j_gene: TRBJ2-2; CDR3aa: CATRSSGDPNTGELFF; CDR3nt: TGTGCCACGCGGTCTAGCGGGGACCCGAACACCGGGGAGCTGTTTTTT
abundance: -; d_gene: TRBD2; v_gene: TRBV7-3; j_gene: TRBJ2-3; CDR3aa: CASSRGDSDTQYF; CDR3nt: TGTGCCAGCAGCCGGGGGGACTCAGATACGCAGTATTTT
abundance: -; d_gene: -; v_gene: TRBV7-3; j_gene: TRBJ1-1; CDR3aa: CASSLYAGLNTEAFF; CDR3nt: TGTGCCAGCAGCTTATACGCAGGGCTGAACACTGAAGCTTTCTTT
abundance: -; d_gene: -; v_gene: TRBV19; j_gene: TRBJ2-2; CDR3aa: CAGKGDTGELFF; CDR3nt: TGTGCCGGTAAAGGAGACACCGGGGAGCTGTTTTTT
abundance: -; d_gene: -; v_gene: TRBV7-8; j_gene: TRBJ2-7; CDR3aa: CASSLVSGPGYEQYF; CDR3nt: TGTGCCAGCAGCTTAGTAAGTGGGCCCGGCTACGAGCAGTACTTC
abundance: -; d_gene: TRBD1; v_gene: TRBV6-1; j_gene: TRBJ2-7; CDR3aa: CGTTGGYEQYF; CDR3nt: TGTGGCACGACAGGGGGGTACGAGCAGTACTTC
abundance: -; d_gene: -; v_gene: TRBV7-7; j_gene: TRBJ2-5; CDR3aa: CASSLGGGYQETQYF; CDR3nt: TGTGCTAGCAGCTTGGGAGGGGGGTACCAAGAGACCCAGTACTTC
abundance: -; d_gene: -; v_gene: TRBV5-1; j_gene: TRBJ2-2; CDR3aa: CASRLGLTGELFF; CDR3nt: TGCGCCAGCAGATTAGGACTCACCGGGGAGCTGTTTTTT
abundance: -; d_gene: TRBD1; v_gene: TRBV5-1; j_gene: TRBJ2-5; CDR3aa: CASSLAGTGEETQYF; CDR3nt: TGCGCCAGCAGCTTGGCCGGGACAGGGGAAGAGACCCAGTACTTC
abundance: -; d_gene: TRBD2; v_gene: TRBV10-3; j_gene: TRBJ2-1; CDR3aa: CAISDLGGAYNEQFF; CDR3nt: TGTGCCATCAGTGACCTCGGGGGGGCCTACAATGAGCAGTTCTTC
abundance: -; d_gene: -; v_gene: TRBV2; j_gene: TRBJ1-5; CDR3aa: CASKGDGSNQPQHF; CDR3nt: TGTGCCAGCAAGGGAGACGGGAGCAATCAGCCCCAGCATTTT
abundance: -; d_gene: TRBD1; v_gene: TRBV7-2; j_gene: TRBJ1-1; CDR3aa: CASSRQGGNTEAFF; CDR3nt: TGTGCCAGCAGCCGACAGGGGGGTAACACTGAAGCTTTCTTT
abundance: -; d_gene: TRBD1; v_gene: TRBV7-9; j_gene: TRBJ1-2; CDR3aa: CASSHPGTADRYGYTF; CDR3nt: TGTGCCAGCAGCCACCCCGGGACAGCGGACCGCTATGGCTACACCTTC
abundance: once; d_gene: TRBD2; v_gene: TRBV11-2; j_gene: TRBJ2-1; CDR3aa: CASSSQGASGGNEQFF; CDR3nt: TGTGCCAGCAGCTCCCAGGGGGCTAGCGGGGGAAATGAGCAGTTCTTC
abundance: -; d_gene: -; v_gene: TRBV9; j_gene: TRBJ2-1; CDR3aa: CASSVEMASYNEQFF; CDR3nt: TGTGCCAGCAGCGTAGAGATGGCCTCCTACAATGAGCAGTTCTTC
abundance: -; d_gene: TRBD1; v_gene: TRBV29-1; j_gene: TRBJ1-1; CDR3aa: CSGRQGNTEAFF; CDR3nt: TGCAGCGGTAGACAGGGGAACACTGAAGCTTTCTTT
abundance: -; d_gene: -; v_gene: TRBV14; j_gene: TRBJ2-3; CDR3aa: CASSQDWGQSTDTQYF; CDR3nt: TGTGCCAGCAGCCAAGACTGGGGGCAAAGCACAGATACGCAGTATTTT
abundance: -; d_gene: -; v_gene: TRBV5-1; j_gene: TRBJ2-3; CDR3aa: CASSLRGGITDTQYF; CDR3nt: TGCGCCAGCAGCTTGAGGGGGGGCATCACAGATACGCAGTATTTT
abundance: -; d_gene: TRBD1; v_gene: TRBV6-5; j_gene: TRBJ2-7; CDR3aa: CASRPGQGYEQYF; CDR3nt: TGTGCCAGCAGACCGGGACAGGGCTACGAGCAGTACTTC
abundance: -; d_gene: -; v_gene: TRBV2; j_gene: TRBJ1-2; CDR3aa: CASSELRGDGYTF; CDR3nt: TGTGCCAGCAGTGAACTCAGGGGAGATGGCTACACCTTC
abundance: -; d_gene: -; v_gene: TRBV18; j_gene: TRBJ1-1; CDR3aa: CASSQSRGNTEAFF; CDR3nt: TGTGCCAGCTCACAGTCCAGGGGCAACACTGAAGCTTTCTTT
abundance: -; d_gene: -; v_gene: TRBV4-1; j_gene: TRBJ1-5; CDR3aa: CASSQLSPGEGGNQPQHF; CDR3nt: TGCGCCAGCAGCCAACTATCTCCCGGGGAAGGAGGGAATCAGCCCCAGCATTTT
abundance: -; d_gene: TRBD2; v_gene: TRBV11-2; j_gene: TRBJ2-7; CDR3aa: CASSLELAGYLEQYF; CDR3nt: TGTGCCAGCAGCTTGGAACTAGCGGGGTATTTGGAGCAGTACTTC
abundance: once; d_gene: -; v_gene: TRBV30; j_gene: TRBJ2-2; CDR3aa: CAWTSWSTGELFF; CDR3nt: TGTGCCTGGACGTCGTGGAGCACCGGGGAGCTGTTTTTT